One sample yielded the 19 T cell receptor beta chains listed below, sequenced in a study of response to subunit inactivated influenza vaccine. Via MiXCR, TCRdb re-called the RT-PCR reads, giving one row per CDR3 protein. The table has 600,000 to 700,000 distinct CDR3 sequences, 14% seen once; the top ten hold less than 9%. The sample consisted of PBMCs from blood, taken 14 to 15 days before vaccination. The receptors come from a man between 50 and 59 years old who received an inactivated influenza vaccine.

A remark on this clonotype: One end of the junction is discordant with germline, which a read error may explain. The CDR3 here is CCASMYGRVSYEQYF. CDR3 nucleotide sequence: TGCTGTGCTAGTATGTACGGACGGGTATCCTACGAGCAGTACTTC. The chain recombines TRBV20-1 with TRBJ2-7; D unresolved. This CDR3 is built from 15 residues. Germline V lookup: CDR1 DFQATT, CDR2 SNEGSKA (reference sequence).

This clonotype has ten or more counts. The chain recombines TRBV12-3 or TRBV12-4 with TRBJ2-3; 10 bases align to TRBD1. The CDR3 sequence is 14 residues long. V gave up 3 bases and J gave up 4 bases; unmatched junction bases: 1. This CDR3 is CASSLGTGADTQYF. The CDR3, as DNA: TGTGCCAGCAGTTTGGGGACAGGGGCAGATACGCAGTATTTT.

Ten or more counts support this clonotype. The chain couples TRBV10-3 to TRBJ2-1; the D is unclear. The ends were cut back, 0 bases at V and 0 bases at J, with 6 bases in the middle. Germline V lookup: CDR1 ENHRY, CDR2 SYGVKD. The CDR3 is 15 amino acids. CDR3 amino acids: CAISESTSSYNEQFF. The CDR3 bases are TGTGCCATCAGTGAGTCGACATCCTCCTACAATGAGCAGTTCTTC.

This clonotype showed up just a few times. The rearrangement uses TRBV15 and TRBJ2-5, with D perhaps matching TRBD1 (5 bases). The CDR3 contains 15 residues. The V end lost 0 bases, the J end lost 2 bases, and 10 bases lay between the germline ends. From germline, CDR1 is LNHNV and CDR2 YYDKDF (reference sequence). The DNA for the CDR3 is TGTGCCACCAGCAGAGATCTCAACAGGCAAGAGACCCAGTACTTC. It specifies CATSRDLNRQETQYF. The full variable domain, rest sourced from reference TRBV15 and TRBJ2-5, is DAMVIQNPRYQVTQFGKPVTLSCSQTLNHNVMYWYQQKSSQAPKLLFHYYDKDFNNEADTPDNFQSRRPNTSFCFLDIRSPGLGDTAMYLCATSRDLNRQETQYFGPGTRLLVL.

This clonotype was found a few times. The rearrangement uses TRBV9 and TRBJ2-7, with 12 bases identical to TRBD2. Germline values: CDR1 SGDLS, CDR2 YYNGEE. This CDR3 is built from 17 residues. V was pared by 0 bases and J by 6 bases, with 10 bases of the junction left unmatched. The chain's CDR3 is CASSVGRTSGGPVEQYF. The DNA for the CDR3 is TGTGCCAGCAGCGTAGGTAGAACTAGCGGGGGGCCGGTCGAGCAGTACTTC.

As regards this clonotype: A single base separates this from a much larger clone, so it may be a read error. V is TRBV6-2 or TRBV6-3 and J is TRBJ2-3; a weak D match, TRBD1 (5 bases). Germline V gene lookup returns CDR1 MNHEY and CDR2 SVGEGT. This CDR3 is 21 amino acids long. The DNA of the CDR3 is TGTGTCAGCAGTTACTTTTCGGCGAGTAAACTGGGGCAGAGCTTCACAGATACGCAGTATTTT. Amino acid sequence: CVSSYFSASKLGQSFTDTQYF.

This chain joins TRBV5-1 and TRBJ2-2; the match to TRBD1 covers 7 bases. CDR1 is SGHRS, CDR2 YFSETQ, per germline. The CDR3 is 16 amino acids. Trimming took 4 bases from V and 1 from J; bases not matched to a gene: 7. The CDR3 sequence is CASSILTGRNTGELFF. CDR3 coding DNA: TGCGCCAGCAGCATATTGACAGGGAGGAACACCGGGGAGCTGTTTTTT.

A few counts support this clonotype. Here the CDR3 reads CASSKDKGQGFRETQYF. CDR3 coding DNA: TGTGCCAGCAGCAAAGATAAGGGACAGGGGTTCAGGGAGACCCAGTACTTC. V gene TRBV21-1 combines with J gene TRBJ2-5; TRBD1 is the table's D call and was not checked against the DNA. TRBV21-1 is labeled a pseudogene. The CDR3 loop spans 17 amino acids.

This clonotype was seen more than once but under ten times. The chain carries TRBV10-3 and TRBJ2-3; D is unclear. Germline V CDR1 and CDR2: ENHRY, SYGVKD. This CDR3 has 14 residues. Trimming took off 11 bases at V and 4 bases at J, with 19 bases between the two ends. The CDR3, as DNA: TGTGCCGTAAAATCTACAGTATCCCCAGATACGCAGTATTTT. It is translated as CAVKSTVSPDTQYF.

A few counts support this clonotype. The chain has TRBV5-1 and TRBJ1-4; D not certain. V was trimmed by 0 bases and J by 6 bases, leaving 9 bases between them. The CDR3 contains 14 residues. Germline-derived CDR1 and CDR2 are SGHRS and YFSETQ. As DNA, the CDR3 is TGCGCCAGCAGCTTGGCCTCAACAGATGAAAAACTGTTTTTT. It specifies CASSLASTDEKLFF.

The chain combines TRBV29-1 with TRBJ2-4, with 8 bases matching TRBD2. V lost 5 bases to trimming and J lost 3 bases; unmatched junction nucleotides: 6. The CDR3 extends over 14 amino acids. Germline V CDR1 and CDR2: SQVTM, ANQGSEA. CDR3 amino acids: CSVRSGSGKNIQYF. The DNA of the CDR3 is TGCAGCGTTCGGAGCGGGAGCGGCAAAAACATTCAGTACTTC.

V gene TRBV5-1 combines with J gene TRBJ2-7; weak D call: TRBD1 (6 bases). V was clipped by 1 base and J by 3 bases, with 11 bases between them. The germline V gene encodes CDR1 SGHRS and CDR2 YFSETQ. The CDR3 has 14 residues. The CDR3 reads CASSLNGQLYEQYF. The CDR3 nucleotides are TGCGCCAGCAGCTTGAACGGACAGCTCTACGAGCAGTACTTC.

The V call is TRBV12-3 or TRBV12-4, the J call TRBJ2-5; TRBD2 aligns across 10 bases. The CDR3 length is 14 residues. V lost 4 bases and J lost 7; bases outside the gene matches: 6. The CDR3 DNA reads as TGTGCCAGCAGTTCTAGCGGGGGTCGTGGGACCCAGTACTTC. Translated, it gives CASSSSGGRGTQYF.

This clonotype has more than one count but fewer than ten. The J gene is TRBJ2-2, the V gene TRBV19; 14 bases line up with TRBD2. The V segment lost 4 bases and the J segment 4 bases; nucleotides outside the gene matches: 5. From germline, CDR1 is LNHDA and CDR2 SQIVND (reference sequence). The CDR3 loop spans 17 amino acids. Written as DNA, the CDR3 is TGTGCCAGTAGTAGATTCGGGACTAGCGGGAGCACCGGGGAGCTGTTTTTT. This gives the protein CASSRFGTSGSTGELFF.

Points on this clonotype: One junction end disagrees with the germline gene, perhaps due to a read error. The chain employs TRBV27 and TRBJ2-5; D is perhaps TRBD1 (7 bases). Germline lookup yields CDR1 MNHEY and CDR2 SMNVEV (reference sequence). The CDR3 is 14 residues long. The CDR3 here is CASKTGNTRETLYF. CDR3 nucleotides: TGTGCCAGCAAGACAGGGAATACCCGGGAGACCCTGTACTTC.

The J gene is TRBJ1-6, the V gene TRBV20-1; TRBD1 might be the D (5 bases). V lost 5 bases, J lost 4 bases, and 15 bases lay in between. CDR3 length: 15 residues. Germline CDR1 is DFQATT and CDR2 is SNEGSKA (reference sequence). CDR3 bases: TGCAGTGCTCAGGGTGAATTGTCGTATAATTCACCCCTCCACTTT. It translates to CSAQGELSYNSPLHF.

The V call is TRBV5-6, the J call TRBJ2-2; D may be TRBD1 (6 bases). Trimming stripped 2 bases from V and 0 bases from J, with 8 bases between. The CDR3 loop spans 15 amino acids. CDR1 is SGHDT and CDR2 is YYEEEE in the germline V gene. The CDR3 DNA sequence: TGTGCCAGCAGCTTTGGGACAACGAACACCGGGGAGCTGTTTTTT. Protein sequence: CASSFGTTNTGELFF.

The genes are TRBV11-2 and TRBJ2-7, with D tentatively TRBD2 (5 bases). Germline V gene lookup returns CDR1 SGHAT and CDR2 FQNNGV. The CDR3 runs 18 residues. Trimming pared 2 bases from V and 0 bases from J, leaving 20 bases between. CDR3 sequence (DNA): TGTGCCAGCAGCTTATTCCGGACTTTTCGGCTAGCCTCCTACGAGCAGTACTTC. It encodes CASSLFRTFRLASYEQYF.

This clonotype has a count of ten or more. This chain joins TRBV12-3 or TRBV12-4 and TRBJ1-1; D is uncertain. V shed 8 bases and J shed 0 bases, with 16 bases lying between them. The CDR3 spans 15 residues. DNA of the CDR3: TGTGCCAGCGGGGTGAGCGAATCCATGAACACTGAAGCTTTCTTT. It is translated as CASGVSESMNTEAFF.